This T cell receptor beta chain stems from a study of T cells after yellow fever vaccination. Looked up from germline, CDR1 is SGHVS and CDR2 is FNYEAQ. This CDR3 is built from 13 residues. Trimming removed 6 bases at V and 8 bases at J, with 14 bases between. Broader study findings: CD4 and CD8 compartments shared a small share of clonotypes, likely from convergent recombination. A large majority of primary-vaccination clones showed up again after the booster (about 97% CD4, approximately 90% CD8). It was a weaker secondary response, yet one that peaked faster, at day 5 versus 15.

A process of 5'RACE template switching, which added a universal primer site and UMIs, was used to make TCR cDNA. TCRdb re-called the 5' RACE reads through MiXCR, storing one row per CDR3 protein. Here the sample spans 300,000 to 400,000 distinct CDR3 sequences, 7% to 10% being singletons. The table lists this clonotype with a few counts. Antigen: not known. The clonotype originates from a man aged 18-30 years who received the YFV17D yellow fever vaccine. The material sequenced was PBMCs, taken around 45 days after the first yellow fever vaccination. The genes are TRBV7-6 and TRBJ2-1; possible D gene TRBD2, 7 bases. Here the CDR3 DNA reads TGTGCCAGCAGTCAGGACAGCGGGGATGAGCAGTTCTTC. Translated: CASSQDSGDEQFF. Combining the CDR3 with reference TRBV7-6 and TRBJ2-1 gives the whole variable domain GAGVSQSPRYKVTKRGQDVALRCDPISGHVSLYWYRQALGQGPEFLTYFNYEAQQDKSGLPNDRFSAERPEGSISTLTIQRTEQRDSAMYRCASSQDSGDEQFFGPGTRLTVL.